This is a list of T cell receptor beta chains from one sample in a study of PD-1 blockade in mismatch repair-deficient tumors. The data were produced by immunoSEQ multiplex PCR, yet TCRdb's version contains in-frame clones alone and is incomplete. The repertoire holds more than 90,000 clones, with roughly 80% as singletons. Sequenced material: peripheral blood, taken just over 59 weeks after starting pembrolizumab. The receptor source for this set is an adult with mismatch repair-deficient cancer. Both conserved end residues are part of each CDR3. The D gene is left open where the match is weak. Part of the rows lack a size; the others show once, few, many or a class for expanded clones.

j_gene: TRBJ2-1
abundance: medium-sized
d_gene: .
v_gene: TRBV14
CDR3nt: TGTGCCAGCAGCCCCTTGACATCCACCTACAATGAGCAGTTCTTC
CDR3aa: CASSPLTSTYNEQFF

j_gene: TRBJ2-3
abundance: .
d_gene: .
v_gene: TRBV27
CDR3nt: TGTGCCAGCAGTTTAGGCAGGACAGATACGCAGTATTTT
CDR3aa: CASSLGRTDTQYF

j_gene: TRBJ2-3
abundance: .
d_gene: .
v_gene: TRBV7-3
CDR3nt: TGTGCCAGCAGCTTGTCCCATTCGACAGATACGCAGTATTTT
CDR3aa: CASSLSHSTDTQYF

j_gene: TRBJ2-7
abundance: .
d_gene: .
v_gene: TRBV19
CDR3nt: TGTGCCACCTCACTTCCGGGCCTGAGCTACGAGCAGTACTTC
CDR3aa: CATSLPGLSYEQYF

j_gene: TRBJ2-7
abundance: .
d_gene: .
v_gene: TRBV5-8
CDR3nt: TGTGCCAGCAGCCATAGAACCTACGAGCAGTACTTC
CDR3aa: CASSHRTYEQYF

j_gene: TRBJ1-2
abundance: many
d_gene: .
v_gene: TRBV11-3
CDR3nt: TGTGCCAGCAGCCCCACGTTTTCTTATGGCTACACCTTC
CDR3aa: CASSPTFSYGYTF

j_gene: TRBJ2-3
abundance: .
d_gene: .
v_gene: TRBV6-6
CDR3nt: TGTGCCAGCAGTTACGATCGGGCCCTCCCAGATACGCAGTATTTT
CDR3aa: CASSYDRALPDTQYF

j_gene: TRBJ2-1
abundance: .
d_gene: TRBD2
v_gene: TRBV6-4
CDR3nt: TGTGCCAGCAGTGACTCGAGCGGGAGCTGGGATGAGCAGTTCTTC
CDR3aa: CASSDSSGSWDEQFF

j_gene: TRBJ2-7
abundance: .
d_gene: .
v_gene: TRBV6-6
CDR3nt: TGTGCCAGCAGTTACCACCGGGAGCGCAGCTACGAGCAGTACTTC
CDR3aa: CASSYHRERSYEQYF

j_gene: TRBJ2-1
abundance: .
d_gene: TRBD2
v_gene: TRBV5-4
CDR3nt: TGTGCCAGCAGCAGGTATTATAGCGGGGATTCCTACAATGAGCAGTTCTTC
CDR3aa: CASSRYYSGDSYNEQFF

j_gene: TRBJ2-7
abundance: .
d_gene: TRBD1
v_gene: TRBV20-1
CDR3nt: TGCAGTGGACAGGGGCAGGACGAGCAGTACTTC
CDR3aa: CSGQGQDEQYF

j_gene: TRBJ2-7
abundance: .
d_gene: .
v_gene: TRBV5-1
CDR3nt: TGCGCCAGCAGCTTGTTCTACTCCTACGAGCAGTACTTC
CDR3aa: CASSLFYSYEQYF

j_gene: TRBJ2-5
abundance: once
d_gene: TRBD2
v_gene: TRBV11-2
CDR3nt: TGTGCCAGCAGCTTAGGGCGGACTAGCGGAGTGGAAGAGACCCAGTACTTC
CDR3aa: CASSLGRTSGVEETQYF

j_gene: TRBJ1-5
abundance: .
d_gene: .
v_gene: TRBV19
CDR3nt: TGTGCCATTTCAGCCAAATACGGTAGCAATCAGCCCCAGCATTTT
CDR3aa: CAISAKYGSNQPQHF

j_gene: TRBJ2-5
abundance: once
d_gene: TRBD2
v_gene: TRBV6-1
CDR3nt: TGTGCCAGCAGCATATTAGGACTAGCGGGAGAGACCCAGTACTTC
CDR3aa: CASSILGLAGETQYF

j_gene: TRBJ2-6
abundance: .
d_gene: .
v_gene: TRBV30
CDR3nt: TGTGCCTGGAGTCGGGGAGATGGGGCCAACGTCCTGACTTTC
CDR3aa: CAWSRGDGANVLTF

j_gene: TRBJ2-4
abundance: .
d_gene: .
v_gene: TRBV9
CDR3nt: TGTGCCAGCAGCGTAGGGGGCAACAAAAACATTCAGTACTTC
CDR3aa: CASSVGGNKNIQYF

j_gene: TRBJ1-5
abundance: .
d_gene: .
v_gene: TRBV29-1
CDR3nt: TGCAGCGTTGGAGGGGGGGAGGACCAGCCCCAGCATTTT
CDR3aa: CSVGGGEDQPQHF

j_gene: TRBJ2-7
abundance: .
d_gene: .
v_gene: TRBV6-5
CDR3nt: TGTGCCAGCAGTTACTCGTGGGCCGATGGCACCTACGAGCAGTACTTC
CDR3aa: CASSYSWADGTYEQYF

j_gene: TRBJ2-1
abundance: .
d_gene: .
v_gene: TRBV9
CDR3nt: TGTGCCAGCAGCGCTGGGGGGGACAAGGTAGAGGAGCAGTTCTTC
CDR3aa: CASSAGGDKVEEQFF